One sample yielded the 10 T cell receptor beta chains listed below, sequenced in a study of vaccination and CD4 T cells after COVID-19. The treatment: approximately 9-day PBMC culture with coronavirus spike peptide pools or control peptides (ViraFEST assay). Antigens of these TCRs are unknown. With the Oncomine TCR Beta short-read assay, DNA from cultured CD4+ T cells was sequenced. Each CDR3 protein gets one entry after TCRdb re-called the PCR reads with MiXCR. There are roughly 12,000 distinct CDR3 sequences in the sample; 65% to 80% occur only once, and 11% lies in the top ten. What was sequenced was CD4+ T cells from blood, cultured in vitro. These receptors were collected from a human donor who had recovered from COVID-19.

The chain employs TRBV11-3 and TRBJ2-2; D is possibly TRBD1 (6 bases). Trimming cost V 4 bases and J 3 bases, with 12 bases left between them. CDR3 length equals 15 residues. Germline V gene data show CDR1 as SGHNT and CDR2 as YENEEA. The CDR3 here is CASSSTGWYTGELFF. The CDR3, as DNA: TGTGCCAGCAGCTCTACAGGGTGGTACACCGGGGAGCTGTTTTTT.

The chain links TRBV18 to TRBJ2-1; 11 nucleotides align to TRBD2. Germline lookup yields CDR1 KGHSH and CDR2 LQKENI. V trimming: 3 bases; J trimming: 10 bases; junction bases outside the gene matches: 5. This CDR3 is built from 14 residues. CDR3 sequence: CASSPSGGAGEQFF. CDR3 sequence (DNA): TGTGCCAGCTCACCTAGCGGGGGGGCTGGGGAGCAGTTCTTC.

The rearrangement joins TRBV23-1 to TRBJ1-2; 8 nucleotides match TRBD1. Being an ORF, TRBV23-1 has a function that is uncertain. This CDR3 region has 15 residues. V trimming: 0 bases; J trimming: 3 bases; junction bases outside the gene matches: 3. The CDR3 DNA sequence: TGCGCCAGCAGTCAATCGGAGGACAGGGACTATGGCTACACCTTC. Protein product: CASSQSEDRDYGYTF.

By sample fraction, this clonotype is medium-sized. Written as DNA, the CDR3 is TGTGCCAGCAGCTTAACCGACAGCAAAACTTATGGCTACACCTTC. Translation: CASSLTDSKTYGYTF. The chain couples TRBV11-3 to TRBJ1-2, with D perhaps matching TRBD1 (5 bases). This CDR3 is built from 15 residues. In germline, CDR1 is SGHNT, CDR2 YENEEA. Trimming removed 2 bases at V and 5 bases at J, with 15 bases between.

V usage is TRBV7-6 and J usage is TRBJ2-2, with 7 nucleotides matching TRBD2. The CDR3 spans 14 residues. CDR1 SGHVS and CDR2 FNYEAQ come from the germline V gene. With V trimmed by 3 bases and J by 4 bases, 2 bases remained unmatched. The CDR3 sequence is CASSLGEGTGELFF. The CDR3 bases are TGTGCCAGCAGCTTGGGGGAGGGCACCGGGGAGCTGTTTTTT.

The CDR3 DNA follows: TGTGCCAGCAGTTCGGGCAGCCAATTATGGGAGCAGTACTTC. Amino acids: CASSSGSQLWEQYF. This chain connects TRBV6-5 to TRBJ2-7; D is ambiguous. The CDR3 has 14 residues. V lost 4 bases and J 7 bases, leaving 17 bases between the germline ends. The germline gives CDR1 MNHEY, CDR2 SVGAGI.

This sequence joins TRBV7-2 and TRBJ1-3; D may be TRBD1 (5 bases). With 4 bases removed from V and 2 bases from J, the gap between germline ends came to 15 bases. This CDR3 has 16 amino acids. Germline values: CDR1 SGHTA, CDR2 FQGNSA. The CDR3 loop is CASSSAPGLTGNTIYF. DNA of the CDR3: TGTGCCAGCAGCTCCGCGCCGGGACTTACTGGAAACACCATATATTTT.

This clonotype was seen only once. V and J are TRBV7-2 and TRBJ2-7; 7 nucleotides align to TRBD1. The CDR3 runs 17 residues. V trimming: 1 base; J trimming: 2 bases; junction bases outside the gene matches: 11. Germline CDR1 and CDR2: SGHTA and FQGNSA. CDR3 nucleotides: TGTGCCAGCAGCTTAGAAGCGGACAGGAGGAGTCCCTACGAGCAGTACTTC. Protein sequence: CASSLEADRRSPYEQYF.

CDR3 in amino acids: CSARFVEKLFF. In DNA, the CDR3 is TGCAGTGCTAGATTCGTCGAAAAACTGTTTTTT. The chain has TRBV20-1 and TRBJ1-4; D gene ambiguous. Trimming pared 2 bases from V and 8 bases from J, leaving 6 bases between. Germline-derived CDR1 and CDR2 are DFQATT and SNEGSKA (reference sequence). The CDR3 totals 11 residues.

The chain combines TRBV28 with TRBJ2-5, with 15 positions matching TRBD2. The germline V gene has CDR1 MDHEN and CDR2 SYDVKM. The CDR3 is 19 amino acids. The junction had 13 bases not matched to a gene; V was cut back by 6 bases and J by 2 bases. The CDR3 coding sequence is TGTGCCAGCAGCCCTGCCCGCGGACTAGCGGGAGGGGGTCAAGAGACCCAGTACTTC. As protein: CASSPARGLAGGGQETQYF. Looking up the rest from reference TRBV28 and TRBJ2-5 gives the full variable domain: DVKVTQSSRYLVKRTGEKVFLECVQDMDHENMFWYRQDPGLGLRLIYFSYDVKMKEKGDIPEGYSVSREKKERFSLILESASTNQTSMYLCASSPARGLAGGGQETQYFGPGTRLLVL.